A selection of T cell receptor beta chains follows, all from one sample in a study of cytomegalovirus exposure and HLA in healthy donors. The assay was immunoSEQ multiplex PCR, and TCRdb's table has in-frame clones only and misses some. The sample shows about 190,000 clones, roughly 81% of them seen only once. The sequencing input was PBMCs. The receptors here all came from a woman aged 25 to 39 in good health and CMV-seropositive. Both conserved end residues are part of each CDR3. The D gene is left open where the match is weak. Expanded clones get a size class; other rows say once, few or many, or leave the size out.

cdr3_length j_call d_call clone_size v_call cdr3_aa cdr3_nt
14 TRBJ2-2 TRBD1 - TRBV6-5 CATRGQGNTGELFF TGTGCCACCAGGGGACAGGGGAACACCGGGGAGCTGTTTTTT
14 TRBJ1-2 TRBD1 - TRBV18 CASSPGQGEEGYTF TGTGCCAGCTCACCGGGACAGGGTGAGGAAGGCTACACCTTC
12 TRBJ2-2 - few TRBV7-6 CASRVYTGELFF TGTGCCAGTCGGGTGTACACCGGGGAGCTGTTTTTT
14 TRBJ2-1 TRBD1 - TRBV5-1 CASRLYGQGNEQFF TGCGCCAGCAGGCTTTACGGACAGGGGAATGAGCAGTTCTTC
16 TRBJ2-3 TRBD2 - TRBV7-8 CASSLPLAGASDTQYF TGTGCCAGCAGCTTACCACTAGCGGGAGCTTCGGATACGCAGTATTTT
15 TRBJ1-2 TRBD1 - TRBV2 CATSGQGAGNYGYTF TGTGCCACCTCGGGACAGGGGGCAGGAAACTATGGCTACACCTTC
17 TRBJ2-3 TRBD2 - TRBV5-5 CASSPGLAGVTLDTQYF TGTGCCAGCAGCCCGGGACTAGCGGGAGTTACCTTAGATACGCAGTATTTT
15 TRBJ2-7 TRBD2 - TRBV19 CASGASGSSSYEQYF TGTGCCAGTGGGGCTAGCGGGTCTAGCTCCTACGAGCAGTACTTC
14 TRBJ2-2 TRBD1 - TRBV7-2 CASSWDRKSGELFF TGTGCCAGCAGCTGGGACAGGAAATCCGGGGAGCTGTTTTTT
14 TRBJ2-7 TRBD2 - TRBV29-1 CSVEDASGRVEQYF TGCAGCGTTGAAGATGCCAGCGGGAGAGTCGAGCAGTACTTC
12 TRBJ1-3 - - TRBV7-2 CASSPTGSTIYF TGTGCCAGCAGCCCTACGGGGAGCACCATATATTTT